The 6 T cell receptor beta chains below all came from one sample that was sequenced in a study of OX40 agonist ivuxolimab in advanced cancers. TCRdb's copy holds only in-frame clones and misses some; the assay was immunoSEQ multiplex PCR. Among about 43,000 clones listed, approximately 86% were seen once. The specimen was CD4+ or CD8+ T cells sorted from blood, collected in a trial of the OX40 agonist ivuxolimab. The receptors were sampled from an adult with an advanced solid tumor such as melanoma, head and neck, liver or kidney cancer.

The V and J genes are TRBV28 and TRBJ1-1; tentatively, D is TRBD1 (5 bases). Germline CDR1 MDHEN, CDR2 SYDVKM. V lost 5 bases and J 0 bases, leaving 10 bases between the germline ends. The CDR3 has 14 amino acids. The CDR3 reads CASSPPGLNTEAFF. CDR3 nucleotides: TGTGCCAGCAGTCCCCCGGGACTGAACACTGAAGCTTTCTTT.

This CDR3 is CASSVGQGNNEQFF. As DNA, the CDR3 is TGTGCCAGCAGCGTAGGGCAGGGGAACAATGAGCAGTTCTTC. The rearrangement uses TRBV9 and TRBJ2-1; maybe TRBD1 (6 bases). The germline V gene has CDR1 SGDLS and CDR2 YYNGEE. Trimming removed 0 bases at V and 5 bases at J, with 9 bases between. The CDR3 is made up of 14 amino acids.

This chain connects TRBV30 to TRBJ2-3, with D unresolved. V gave up 2 bases and J gave up 5 bases, with 11 bases separating them. CDR1 and CDR2 (germline): GTSNPN, SVGIG (reference sequence). The CDR3 consists of 13 residues. CDR3 in amino acids: CAWSTGNGDTQYF. CDR3 coding DNA: TGTGCCTGGAGTACTGGGAACGGAGATACGCAGTATTTT.

The V call is TRBV9, the J call TRBJ2-1, with 10 positions matching TRBD2. Germline lookup yields CDR1 SGDLS and CDR2 YYNGEE. With 0 bases clipped from V and 4 bases from J, the junction kept 1 base outside the gene matches. This CDR3 is 15 amino acids long. CDR3 residues: CASSVELAGYNEQFF. CDR3 sequence (DNA): TGTGCCAGCAGCGTAGAACTAGCGGGGTACAATGAGCAGTTCTTC.

The chain links TRBV7-8 to TRBJ2-7; TRBD1 matches 7 bases. CDR3 size: 15 residues. Trimming cost V 5 bases and J 7 bases; bases outside gene matches: 14. Germline V gene data show CDR1 as SGHVS and CDR2 as FQNEAQ. The CDR3 reads CASSPGTASSLEQYF. CDR3 sequence (DNA): TGTGCCAGCAGCCCTGGGACAGCCTCCTCCTTAGAGCAGTACTTC.

V gene TRBV7-9 combines with J gene TRBJ2-2, with no clear D. The CDR3 is 13 residues long. V lost 0 bases to trimming and J lost 3 bases, with 2 bases between them. Germline V gene lookup returns CDR1 SEHNR and CDR2 FQNEAQ (reference sequence). The CDR3 bases are TGTGCCAGCAGCTTAGCATACACCGGGGAGCTGTTTTTT. It is translated as CASSLAYTGELFF.